Listed below are T cell receptor beta chains from one sample, sequenced in a study of blood T cell repertoires in COVID-19. Using immunoSEQ multiplex PCR, the repertoire was profiled, and TCRdb retains in-frame clones only, with some absent. Of about 150,000 clones listed, 84% are singletons. Sequenced: PBMCs or T cells enriched from blood (not recorded which). These receptors came from a woman aged 45 to 65 who had been exposed to COVID-19. CDR3s include the opening cysteine and the closing phenylalanine or tryptophan. The D gene is left open where the match is weak. Clone sizes are given selectively: once, few, many, or a class where the clone is expanded.

>.|TRBV23-1|.|TRBJ2-2
CASNPGSANTGELFF
TGCGCCAGCAACCCCGGGTCCGCGAACACCGGGGAGCTGTTTTTT
>.|TRBV9|TRBD2|TRBJ2-1
CASSGLAGAYNEQFF
TGTGCCAGCAGCGGCCTAGCGGGAGCCTACAATGAGCAGTTCTTC
>.|TRBV6-5|TRBD1|TRBJ2-2
CASSYLGQLNTGELFF
TGTGCCAGCAGTTACTTGGGACAGTTAAACACCGGGGAGCTGTTTTTT
>once|TRBV29-1|.|TRBJ2-1
CSVVGSLASLAYNEQFF
TGCAGCGTTGTGGGGTCCCTAGCTTCGTTGGCCTACAATGAGCAGTTCTTC
>.|TRBV6-5|TRBD1|TRBJ2-2
CASSPAGGHTGELFF
TGTGCCAGCAGTCCGGCAGGGGGACACACCGGGGAGCTGTTTTTT
>.|TRBV18|TRBD1|TRBJ1-4
CASSLPRTGGDEKLFF
TGTGCCAGCTCTCTACCCAGGACAGGGGGAGACGAAAAACTGTTTTTT
>.|TRBV5-1|TRBD1|TRBJ1-6
CASSLVGQDNSPLHF
TGCGCCAGCAGCTTGGTCGGACAGGATAATTCACCCCTCCACTTT
>.|TRBV18|TRBD1|TRBJ2-3
CASSEGQGGTDTQYF
TGTGCCAGCTCCGAAGGACAGGGAGGCACAGATACGCAGTATTTT
>.|TRBV12-3/TRBV12-4|.|TRBJ2-1
CASSLSLLNEQFF
TGTGCCAGCAGTCTATCCCTCCTCAATGAGCAGTTCTTC
>.|TRBV19|TRBD1|TRBJ2-7
CASRSTGGIAFEQYF
TGTGCCAGTCGAAGTACAGGGGGCATCGCGTTCGAGCAGTACTTC
>.|TRBV6-5|TRBD2|TRBJ2-1
CASSSSGSSYNEQFF
TGTGCCAGCAGTTCTAGCGGTAGCTCCTACAATGAGCAGTTCTTC
>.|TRBV21-1|.|TRBJ1-6
CASSNEEAFNSPLHF
TGTGCCAGCAGCAATGAGGAGGCCTTTAATTCACCCCTCCACTTT
>.|TRBV12-3/TRBV12-4|.|TRBJ2-1
CASSLTSVNEQFF
TGTGCCAGCAGTTTAACTTCCGTCAATGAGCAGTTCTTC
>.|TRBV7-2|.|TRBJ2-6
CASSLGGPGANVLTF
TGTGCCAGCAGCTTAGGGGGGCCGGGGGCCAACGTCCTGACTTTC
>.|TRBV5-6|.|TRBJ1-2
CASSLDEGRYGYTF
TGTGCCAGCAGCTTGGATGAGGGGAGGTATGGCTACACCTTC
>.|TRBV5-1|.|TRBJ2-7
CASSLIAHEQYF
TGCGCCAGCAGCTTAATAGCCCACGAGCAGTACTTC
>.|TRBV7-9|TRBD2|TRBJ2-1
CASSPWTSGNGEQFF
TGTGCCAGCAGCCCCTGGACTAGCGGGAACGGTGAGCAGTTCTTC
>.|TRBV6-1|.|TRBJ1-2
CASSEKSQGLNYGYTF
TGTGCCAGCAGTGAAAAATCTCAGGGGCTTAACTATGGCTACACCTTC
>.|TRBV27|TRBD2|TRBJ2-2
CASSLTSGRGGELFF
TGTGCCAGCAGTTTGACTAGCGGGAGAGGGGGGGAGCTGTTTTTT
>.|TRBV10-3|.|TRBJ2-5
CAISESTLAPPRGTQYF
TGTGCCATCAGTGAGTCGACTCTGGCTCCCCCTCGGGGGACCCAGTACTTC
>.|TRBV6-4|TRBD1|TRBJ1-1
CAHTGDWAEAFF
TGTGCCCACACAGGGGATTGGGCTGAAGCTTTCTTT
>.|TRBV9|TRBD1|TRBJ1-6
CASSVGGGHSPLHF
TGTGCCAGCAGCGTAGGAGGGGGCCATTCACCCCTCCACTTT
>.|TRBV5-1|.|TRBJ1-3
CASSLTPGQRRNTIYF
TGCGCCAGCAGCTTGACCCCGGGACAACGAAGAAACACCATATATTTT
>.|TRBV18|.|TRBJ2-5
CASLEGETQYF
TGTGCCAGCCTCGAGGGAGAGACCCAGTACTTC
>.|TRBV14|.|TRBJ2-5
CASSQAAGMETQYF
TGTGCCAGCAGCCAAGCTGCAGGGATGGAGACCCAGTACTTC
>.|TRBV7-2|.|TRBJ1-5
CASSLGLNNQPQHF
TGTGCCAGCAGCTTAGGACTGAACAATCAGCCCCAGCATTTT
>.|TRBV2|.|TRBJ2-7
CANSVANYEQYF
TGTGCCAATAGCGTAGCGAACTACGAGCAGTACTTC
>.|TRBV20-1|.|TRBJ2-3
CSAGRSATQYF
TGCAGTGCAGGGAGATCAGCTACGCAGTATTTT
>.|TRBV5-4|.|TRBJ2-7
CASSLRGSYEQYF
TGTGCCAGCAGCTTGAGGGGTTCCTACGAGCAGTACTTC
>.|TRBV12-5|.|TRBJ1-1
CASGLEGGNTEAFF
TGTGCTAGTGGTTTGGAAGGGGGAAACACTGAAGCTTTCTTT
>.|TRBV6-6|TRBD1|TRBJ1-1
CASSYEGARLDAFF
TGTGCCAGCAGTTACGAGGGGGCACGCTTGGACGCTTTCTTT
>.|TRBV27|.|TRBJ2-5
CASSHWGEGSETQYF
TGTGCCAGCAGCCATTGGGGTGAAGGGAGCGAGACCCAGTACTTC
>.|TRBV3-1/TRBV3-2|TRBD2|TRBJ2-5
CASSQEAGGGTQYF
TGTGCCAGCAGCCAAGAGGCGGGAGGGGGGACCCAGTACTTC
>.|TRBV27|TRBD1|TRBJ2-1
CASSLRQGLNEQFF
TGTGCCAGCAGTTTAAGACAGGGGTTAAATGAGCAGTTCTTC
>.|TRBV9|.|TRBJ1-6
CASSVGASSYNSPLHF
TGTGCCAGCAGCGTAGGAGCGAGCTCCTATAATTCACCCCTCCACTTT
>.|TRBV5-8|.|TRBJ2-3
CASSFSGVRDTQYF
TGTGCCAGCAGCTTCTCGGGAGTTCGCGATACGCAGTATTTT